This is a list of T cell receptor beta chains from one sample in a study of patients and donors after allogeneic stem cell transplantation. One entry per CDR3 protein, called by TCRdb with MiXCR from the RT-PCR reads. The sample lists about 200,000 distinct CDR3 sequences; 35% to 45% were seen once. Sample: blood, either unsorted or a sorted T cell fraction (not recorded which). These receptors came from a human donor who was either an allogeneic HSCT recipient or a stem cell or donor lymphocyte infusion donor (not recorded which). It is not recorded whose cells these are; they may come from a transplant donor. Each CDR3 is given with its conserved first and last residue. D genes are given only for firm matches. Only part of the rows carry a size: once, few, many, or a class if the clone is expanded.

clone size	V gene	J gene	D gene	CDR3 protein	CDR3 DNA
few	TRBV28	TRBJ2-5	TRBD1	CASSSDGQGGGTQYF	TGTGCCAGCAGTTCGGACGGACAGGGGGGCGGGACCCAGTACTTC
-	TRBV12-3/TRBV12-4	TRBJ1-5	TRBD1	CASRMGQGLNQPQHF	TGTGCCAGCAGGATGGGACAGGGCCTCAATCAGCCCCAGCATTTT
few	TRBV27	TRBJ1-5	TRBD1	CASSRHRGNDQPQHF	TGTGCCAGCAGTCGCCACAGGGGAAACGATCAGCCCCAGCATTTT
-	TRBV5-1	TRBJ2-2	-	CASSVRTAPGELFF	TGCGCCAGCAGCGTACGGACAGCTCCCGGGGAGCTGTTTTTT
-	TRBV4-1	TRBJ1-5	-	CASSQQGSNQPQHF	TGCGCCAGCAGCCAGCAGGGAAGCAATCAGCCCCAGCATTTT
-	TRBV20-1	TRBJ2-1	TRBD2	CSARPPGAGGDEQFF	TGCAGTGCTAGACCTCCGGGAGCGGGGGGGGATGAGCAGTTCTTC
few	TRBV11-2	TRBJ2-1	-	CASSPTKNPYNEQFF	TGTGCCAGCAGCCCAACTAAGAACCCCTACAATGAGCAGTTCTTC
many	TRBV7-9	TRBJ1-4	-	CASSLSQSEKLFF	TGTGCCAGCAGCTTATCACAGTCCGAAAAACTGTTTTTT
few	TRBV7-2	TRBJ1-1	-	CASSLTLGGAEAFF	TGTGCCAGCAGCTTAACACTCGGGGGGGCTGAAGCTTTCTTT
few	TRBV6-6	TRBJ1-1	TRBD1	CASSYGRGTEAFF	TGTGCCAGCAGTTACGGCAGGGGGACTGAAGCTTTCTTT
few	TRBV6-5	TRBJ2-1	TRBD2	CASRLAGGRNEQFF	TGTGCCAGCCGATTAGCGGGGGGGAGGAATGAGCAGTTCTTC
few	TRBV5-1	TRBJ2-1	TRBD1	CASSLVGTDNEQFF	TGCGCCAGCAGCTTGGTAGGGACAGACAATGAGCAGTTCTTC
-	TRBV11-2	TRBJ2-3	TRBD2	CASSLRGVGTDTQYF	TGTGCCAGCAGCCTGCGGGGGGTTGGCACAGATACGCAGTATTTT
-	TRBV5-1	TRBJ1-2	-	CASSLDISYGYTF	TGCGCCAGCAGCCTTGACATCAGCTATGGCTACACCTTC
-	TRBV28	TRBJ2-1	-	CASLLQGLNEQFF	TGTGCCAGCCTTTTACAGGGACTCAATGAGCAGTTCTTC
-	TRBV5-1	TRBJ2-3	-	CASSPPSTDTQYF	TGTGCCAGCTCACCACCGAGCACAGATACGCAGTATTTT
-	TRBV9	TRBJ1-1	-	CASGRDMNTEAFF	TGTGCCAGCGGTAGGGACATGAACACTGAAGCTTTCTTT
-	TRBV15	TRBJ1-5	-	CATTPKGSYSNQPQHF	TGTGCCACCACTCCAAAAGGGAGTTATAGCAATCAGCCCCAGCATTTT
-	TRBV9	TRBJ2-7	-	CASSPTFASAYEQYF	TGTGCCAGCAGCCCGACGTTTGCCTCAGCCTACGAGCAGTACTTC
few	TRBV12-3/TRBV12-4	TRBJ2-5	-	CASSLQGRSETQYF	TGTGCCAGCAGTTTACAGGGTCGGAGTGAGACCCAGTACTTC
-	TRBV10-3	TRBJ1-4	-	CAIRGAEEKLFF	TGTGCCATCAGGGGGGCGGAGGAAAAACTGTTTTTT
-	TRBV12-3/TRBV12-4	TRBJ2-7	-	CASSKRDRVRSREQYF	TGTGCCAGCAGCAAAAGGGACCGCGTACGCTCCCGCGAGCAGTACTTC
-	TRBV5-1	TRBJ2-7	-	CASSLDAPPQNEQYF	TGCGCCAGCAGCTTGGACGCCCCCCCACAGAACGAGCAGTACTTC
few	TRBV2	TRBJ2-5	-	CASSGDWTEETQYF	TGTGCCAGCAGCGGGGACTGGACCGAAGAGACCCAGTACTTC
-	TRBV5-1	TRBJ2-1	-	CASSNPNGDEQFF	TGCGCCAGCAGCAACCCGAATGGCGATGAGCAGTTCTTC
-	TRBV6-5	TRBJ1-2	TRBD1	CASSYPVAGGKGYTF	TGTGCCAGCAGTTACCCCGTGGCAGGGGGCAAGGGCTACACCTTC
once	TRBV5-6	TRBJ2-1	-	CASRLYNEQFF	TGTGCCAGCAGACTATACAATGAGCAGTTCTTC
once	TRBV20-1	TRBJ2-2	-	CSAPSRADTAELFF	TGCAGTGCTCCCTCCCGGGCGGACACCGCGGAGCTGTTTTTT
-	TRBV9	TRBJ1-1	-	CASSVAVGRGTEAFF	TGTGCCAGCAGCGTAGCTGTAGGTCGAGGCACTGAAGCTTTCTTT
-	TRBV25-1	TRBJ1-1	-	CASSETGLNTEAFF	TGTGCCAGCAGTGAGACGGGGCTTAACACTGAAGCTTTCTTT
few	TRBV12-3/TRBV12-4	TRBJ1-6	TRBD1	CASGRQGGSPLHF	TGTGCCAGCGGCCGACAGGGGGGTTCACCCCTCCACTTT
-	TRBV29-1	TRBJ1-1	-	CSPSVQTNTEAFF	TGCAGCCCCTCAGTCCAGACCAACACTGAAGCTTTCTTT
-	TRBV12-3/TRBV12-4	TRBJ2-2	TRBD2	CASSFGTSGDTGELFF	TGTGCCAGCAGTTTCGGGACTAGCGGGGACACCGGGGAGCTGTTTTTT
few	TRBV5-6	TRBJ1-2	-	CASRVGGGGYGYTF	TGTGCCAGCAGAGTCGGAGGGGGTGGCTATGGCTACACCTTC
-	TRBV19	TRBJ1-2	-	CASSYNPELIMGYTF	TGTGCCAGTAGTTATAATCCGGAACTGATTATGGGCTACACCTTC
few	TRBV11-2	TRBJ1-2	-	CASSLAQGYYYGYTF	TGTGCCAGCAGCTTAGCGCAGGGATATTACTATGGCTACACCTTC
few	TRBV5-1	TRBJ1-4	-	CASRDSEEKLFF	TGCGCCAGCCGTGACTCGGAGGAAAAACTGTTTTTT
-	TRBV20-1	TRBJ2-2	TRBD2	CSAKPLAGGQNTGELFF	TGCAGTGCTAAGCCACTAGCGGGGGGCCAGAACACCGGGGAGCTGTTTTTT
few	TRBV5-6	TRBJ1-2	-	CASSRTAIYGYTF	TGTGCCAGCAGCCGGACCGCCATCTATGGCTACACCTTC
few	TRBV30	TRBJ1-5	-	CAWTARGGQPQHF	TGTGCCTGGACCGCCAGGGGAGGTCAGCCCCAGCATTTT
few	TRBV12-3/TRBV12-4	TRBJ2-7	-	CASSFTGTYEQYF	TGTGCCAGCAGTTTCACAGGGACCTACGAGCAGTACTTC
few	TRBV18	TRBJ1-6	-	CASSPRSSSYNSPLHF	TGTGCCAGCTCACCTCGGTCCAGCTCCTATAATTCACCCCTCCACTTT
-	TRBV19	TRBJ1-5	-	CASSGNSNQPQHF	TGTGCCAGTAGTGGAAACAGCAATCAGCCCCAGCATTTT
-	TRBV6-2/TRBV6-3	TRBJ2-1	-	CASSFAGTYNEQFF	TGTGCCAGCAGTTTCGCGGGGACCTACAATGAGCAGTTCTTC
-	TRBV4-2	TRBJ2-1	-	CASSQHNEQLF	TGTGCCAGCAGCCAGCACAATGAGCAGCTCTTC
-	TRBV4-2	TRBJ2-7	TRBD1	CASSRGPRTGPYEQYF	TGTGCCAGCAGCCGCGGTCCAAGGACAGGCCCCTACGAGCAGTACTTC
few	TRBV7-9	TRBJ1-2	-	CASSLVQSNYGYTF	TGTGCCAGCAGCTTAGTCCAGTCTAACTATGGCTACACCTTC
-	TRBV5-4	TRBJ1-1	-	CASSFGQGRTEAFF	TGTGCCAGCAGCTTTGGTCAAGGTCGCACTGAAGCTTTCTTT
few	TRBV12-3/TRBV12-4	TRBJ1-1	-	CASSLQVVRHTEAFF	TGTGCCAGCAGTTTACAGGTTGTCAGGCACACTGAAGCTTTCTTT
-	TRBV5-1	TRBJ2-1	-	CASSGSQEAYNEQFF	TGCGCCAGCAGCGGGAGCCAGGAGGCCTACAATGAGCAGTTCTTC
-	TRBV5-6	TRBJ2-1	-	CASSSRAVEQFF	TGTGCCAGCAGCTCAAGGGCAGTTGAGCAGTTCTTC
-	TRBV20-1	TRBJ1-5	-	CSASSRKDQPQHF	TGCAGTGCTAGTTCGAGGAAAGATCAGCCCCAGCATTTT